This TCR beta chain is drawn from a study of OX40 agonist ivuxolimab in advanced cancers. Study findings and constraints: Mean expanded clone counts were higher in CD8+ than CD4+ T cells.

This CDR3 is 15 amino acids long. V dropped 2 bases and J dropped 7; count of bases not matched to a gene: 7. The germline CDR1 and CDR2 sequences are SGHDN and FVKESK. Measured with immunoSEQ multiplex PCR; TCRdb has only the in-frame clones, and not every one. The sample includes more than 55,000 clones, 85% to 90% of them seen just once. There are a few counts of this clone. What it recognizes is unknown. This chain uses TRBV14 with TRBJ2-1, with 8 bases lining up with TRBD1. This specimen consisted of CD4+ or CD8+ T cells sorted from blood, obtained in a trial of the OX40 agonist ivuxolimab. This receptor was identified in an adult with an advanced solid tumor such as melanoma, head and neck, liver or kidney cancer. The CDR3 bases are TGTGCCAGCAGCCAACTGCAGGGGGCGCGGAATGAGCAGTTCTTC. Translation gives CASSQLQGARNEQFF.